This T cell receptor (beta chain) came from a study of T cell clonality in common variable immunodeficiency. Study-wide findings and caveats: Compared with controls, CVID subjects had fewer shared TCRbeta clones. CVID subjects showed higher TCRbeta clonality than healthy controls.

The CDR3 is made up of 14 amino acids. Germline assignment: CDR1 LNHDA and CDR2 SQIVND (reference sequence). Trimming took off 4 bases at V and 4 bases at J, with 13 bases between the two ends. This clone was picked up many times. The antigen remains unidentified. The read terminates 3 residues before the CDR3 end, so the remaining end is supplied by the germline J gene. Repertoires were generated with immunoSEQ multiplex PCR, while TCRdb's copy carries only in-frame clones and drops some. The sample was found to contain approximately 57,000 clones, and every one recurs. The receptor's source is a person aged 18 to 69 in good health. V usage is TRBV19 and J usage is TRBJ1-2; a possible D gene is TRBD1 (5 bases). Material for sequencing was peripheral blood mononuclear cells. The CDR3 region is CASSSRDSFYGYTF. The covered CDR3 bases are TGTGCCAGTAGTAGCAGGGACTCTTTCTATGGC.